This TCR beta chain originates from a study of T cells in Graves' hyperthyroidism and ophthalmopathy. Regarding the study as a whole: In validation, the model predicted ophthalmopathy. These predictions came a median approximately 6.5 months before onset. Blood held most thyroid clonotypes expanded above 0.001 frequency.

This CDR3 spans 14 amino acids. V was pared by 4 bases and J by 6 bases, with 13 bases between. The germline V gene encodes CDR1 MDHEN and CDR2 SYDVKM. Amplification targeted TCR beta CDR3 regions from RNA transcripts. With the HTBI primer set, the TCR CDR3 went through a first round of RT-PCR. TCRdb re-analysed the multiplex PCR reads in MiXCR, keeping a single row per CDR3 protein. The table has under 550,000 distinct CDR3 sequences, about an eighth seen once; the top ten hold about 4.9%. Turning to this clonotype: Its antigen is still unknown. A much bigger clone sits one base away, suggesting this may be a read error.

Stable hyperthyroidism: no ophthalmopathy progression over 18 months of follow-up. The source material was blood. This receptor was obtained from a woman under 30 with Graves' hyperthyroidism. The chain is built from TRBV28 and TRBJ2-1; perhaps TRBD2 as D (6 bases). Written as DNA, the CDR3 is TGTGCCAGCAGTTCTCCGAGACTAGTCAATGAGCAGTTCTTC. It is translated as CASSSPRLVNEQFF.